One sample yielded the 20 T cell receptor beta chains listed below, sequenced in a study of cytomegalovirus exposure and HLA in healthy donors. The PCR had 60 Vbeta and 13 Jbeta primers. Sequenced by immunoSEQ multiplex PCR; TCRdb stores in-frame clones only, minus some. The sample records about 82,000 clones, around 80% being singletons. Sequenced input: PBMCs. The receptor source for this set is a human donor in good health.

This chain joins TRBV19 and TRBJ1-1; tentatively, D is TRBD1 (5 bases). The germline V and J ends were trimmed by 2 bases and 6 bases, with 10 bases remaining between them. CDR1 and CDR2 (germline): LNHDA, SQIVND (reference sequence). This CDR3 is built from 13 residues. As DNA, the CDR3 is TGTGCCAGTAGTATAAACGGGGGACCTGAAGCTTTCTTT. It specifies CASSINGGPEAFF.

V is TRBV7-2 and J is TRBJ1-2; D may be TRBD1 (5 bases). This CDR3 region has 17 residues. Deletions cut 1 base from V and 0 bases from J, with 15 bases between. Germline-derived CDR1 and CDR2 are SGHTA and FQGNSA. The CDR3 bases are TGTGCCAGCAGCTTAGTGCAGGGTCTGTTAGCTAACTATGGCTACACCTTC. It codes for CASSLVQGLLANYGYTF.

The chain combines TRBV13 with TRBJ1-4; tentative D call: TRBD1 (5 bases). This CDR3 region has 14 residues. V was pared by 7 bases and J by 0 bases, with 9 bases between. The V gene's germline CDR1 is PRHDT and CDR2 FYEKMQ (reference sequence). This chain's CDR3 is CASNQGATNEKLFF. The CDR3 bases are TGTGCCAGCAACCAGGGTGCAACTAATGAAAAACTGTTTTTT.

The sample holds a few counts of this clone. No conserved phenylalanine or tryptophan ends this CDR3, so it is likely a read error. The genes are TRBV29-1 and TRBJ2-7; 10 bases fit TRBD1. The junction had 8 bases not matched to a gene; V was cut back by 8 bases and J by 4 bases. Germline assignment: CDR1 SQVTM and CDR2 ANQGSEA. This CDR3 is built from 13 residues. CDR3 residues: CSTTGTGAYEQYY. In DNA, the CDR3 is TGCAGCACTACCGGGACAGGGGCTTACGAGCAGTACTAC.

The chain uses TRBV6-1 and TRBJ2-2; D perhaps matches TRBD1 (5 bases). Per the germline V gene, CDR1 is MNHNS and CDR2 is SASEGT. V was shortened by 5 bases and J by 3 bases, with 10 bases between the two germline ends. CDR3 size: 14 residues. This chain's CDR3 is CASSLGADTGELFF. DNA of the CDR3: TGTGCCAGCAGTCTAGGGGCCGACACCGGGGAGCTGTTTTTT.

The sample holds a few counts of this clone. The gene calls are TRBV29-1 and TRBJ2-7; weak D call: TRBD1 (5 bases). Germline CDR1 is SQVTM and CDR2 is ANQGSEA. V was cut by 6 bases and J by 0 bases, with 15 bases left in between. This CDR3 is 14 amino acids long. The CDR3 is CSVFQGTVSYEQYF. DNA for the CDR3: TGCAGCGTCTTCCAGGGAACCGTCTCCTACGAGCAGTACTTC.

This clone was detected ten times or more. J is TRBJ1-1 and V is TRBV2; possible D gene TRBD1, 6 bases. V was cut by 4 bases and J by 2 bases, with 14 bases left in between. CDR1 and CDR2 (germline): SNHLY, FYNNEI. CDR3 size: 15 residues. CDR3 nucleotide sequence: TGTGCCAGCAGTGTCGGGACATCGGGAAACACTGAAGCTTTCTTT. Translating it yields CASSVGTSGNTEAFF.

The rearrangement links TRBV7-9 to TRBJ2-3, with 9 bases lining up with TRBD2. The germline gives CDR1 SEHNR, CDR2 FQNEAQ (reference sequence). V gave up 5 bases and J gave up 1 base; unmatched junction bases: 4. This CDR3 comprises 15 residues. CDR3 protein: CASSRRTSGTDTQYF. The CDR3 DNA follows: TGTGCCAGCAGCCGCCGGACTAGCGGCACAGATACGCAGTATTTT. Drawing the rest from reference TRBV7-9 and TRBJ2-3, the complete variable domain is DTGVSQNPRHKITKRGQNVTFRCDPISEHNRLYWYRQTLGQGPEFLTYFQNEAQLEKSRLLSDRFSAERPKGSFSTLEIQRTEQGDSAMYLCASSRRTSGTDTQYFGPGTRLTVL.

The rearrangement joins TRBV15 to TRBJ1-4; TRBD1 is a possible D gene (5 bases). This CDR3 has 16 residues. V was cut by 0 bases and J by 7 bases, with 15 bases left in between. Germline lookup yields CDR1 LNHNV and CDR2 YYDKDF (reference sequence). For the CDR3, the DNA is TGTGCCACCAGCAGAGAAAGACACAGGTTCCCTGAAAAACTGTTTTTT. Encoded protein: CATSRERHRFPEKLFF.

This rearrangement joins TRBV7-6 to TRBJ2-1, with TRBD2 identical over 8 bases. Germline V gives CDR1 SGHVS, CDR2 FNYEAQ. The CDR3 spans 13 residues. V gave up 3 bases and J gave up 7 bases; unmatched junction bases: 2. CDR3 nucleotide sequence: TGTGCCAGCAGCTTCGGACTAGCTAATGAGCAGTTCTTC. Translated, it gives CASSFGLANEQFF.

The V call is TRBV30, the J call TRBJ1-1; TRBD1 agrees at 8 bases. Germline CDR1 reads GTSNPN; CDR2 reads SVGIG (reference sequence). The length of the CDR3 is 15 residues. The trim removed 7 bases at V and 7 bases at J, leaving 17 bases unmatched. The chain's CDR3 is CAYNSLGQGSSEAFF. DNA for the CDR3: TGTGCCTACAATTCCCTAGGACAGGGTTCGAGTGAAGCTTTCTTT. Full variable domain (outside the CDR3, taken from reference TRBV30 and TRBJ1-1): SQTIHQWPATLVQPVGSPLSLECTVEGTSNPNLYWYRQAAGRGLQLLFYSVGIGQISSEVPQNLSASRPQDRQFILSSKKLLLSDSGFYLCAYNSLGQGSSEAFFGQGTRLTVV.

The chain is built from TRBV5-1 and TRBJ1-6, with 7 bases lining up with TRBD1. The CDR3 is 15 residues long. Germline V CDR1 and CDR2: SGHRS, YFSETQ. V shed 4 bases and J 0 bases; nucleotides not matched to a gene: 1. In nucleotides, the CDR3 is TGCGCCAGCAGCCGGGACAGCTCCTATAATTCACCCCTCCACTTT. It is translated as CASSRDSSYNSPLHF.

The genes are TRBV30 and TRBJ1-5, with 9 bases aligning to TRBD1. Germline trimming cut 1 base from V and 4 bases from J; bases unmatched to any gene: 5. CDR3 length: 15 amino acids. Germline CDR1 and CDR2: GTSNPN and SVGIG (reference sequence). The CDR3 sequence: CAWSEGTGWNQPQHF. The CDR3 DNA is TGTGCCTGGAGTGAGGGGACAGGGTGGAATCAGCCCCAGCATTTT.

Comment on this clone: At one of its ends the junction is not consistent with the germline gene, which may arise from a read error. This chain links TRBV9 with TRBJ2-7, with TRBD2 matching over 13 bases. This CDR3 is built from 14 residues. CDR1 is SGDLS and CDR2 is YYNGEE in the germline V gene. The CDR3 region is CASSATLAGGPSHF. In nucleotides, the CDR3 is TGTGCCAGCAGCGCAACACTAGCGGGGGGGCCTTCCCACTTC.

Worth noting for this clone: Other DNA sequences within the sample encode an identical CDR3. This chain uses TRBV5-1 with TRBJ2-5, with 7 positions matching TRBD2. With V trimmed by 0 bases and J by 5 bases, 1 base remained unmatched. Germline V gene sequence: CDR1 SGHRS, CDR2 YFSETQ. CDR3 length: 13 residues. CDR3 nucleotides: TGCGCCAGCAGCTTGGGGGGAGGGGAGACCCAGTACTTC. Translation gives CASSLGGGETQYF.

This clone was counted a single time. This chain joins TRBV4-1 and TRBJ1-1; D possibly corresponds to TRBD1 (6 bases). V gave up 4 bases and J gave up 11 bases, with 23 bases separating them. Germline CDR1 is MGHRA and CDR2 is YSYEKL. The CDR3 runs 15 residues. CDR3 in DNA: TGCGCCAGCAGCCCGGATCCGTCGAGGGGGGGAGGCGCTTTCTTT. Its translation: CASSPDPSRGGGAFF.

This clone has just one count. The chain couples TRBV10-3 to TRBJ2-7; weak D call: TRBD2 (5 bases). The length of the CDR3 is 15 residues. The V end was cut by 2 bases, the J end by 2 bases, with 13 bases between. Germline V gene data show CDR1 as ENHRY and CDR2 as SYGVKD. The CDR3 DNA sequence: TGTGCCATCAGTGAGGGAGGTAGAGGGACCTACGAGCAGTACTTC. Residues: CAISEGGRGTYEQYF.

The chain employs TRBV5-1 and TRBJ2-5; 15 nucleotides line up with TRBD2. The J segment lost 5 bases and the V segment lost 0 bases, leaving 8 bases of the junction unmatched. Germline-derived CDR1 and CDR2 are SGHRS and YFSETQ. The CDR3 runs 18 residues. As DNA, the CDR3 is TGCGCCAGCAGCTTGGGGCCGGGACTAGCGGGGGGAGGTGAGACCCAGTACTTC. Amino acid sequence: CASSLGPGLAGGGETQYF.

The CDR3 loop reads CASRGQGANTEAFF. The CDR3 DNA is TGCGCCAGCAGGGGACAGGGGGCGAACACTGAAGCTTTCTTT. The genes are TRBV10-2 and TRBJ1-1; 12 bases line up with TRBD1. The CDR3 loop spans 14 amino acids. Germline values: CDR1 WSHSY, CDR2 SAAADI. V shed 6 bases and J 1 base; nucleotides not matched to a gene: 0.

The rearrangement uses TRBV6-6 and TRBJ1-1; TRBD1 aligns across 8 bases. The junction had 9 bases not matched to a gene; V was cut back by 8 bases and J by 4 bases. The germline V gene has CDR1 MNHNY and CDR2 SVGAGI (reference sequence). This CDR3 is 14 amino acids long. CDR3 nucleotides: TGTGCCAGCTTAAGAGACAGGGGAATCACTGAAGCTTTCTTT. It encodes CASLRDRGITEAFF.